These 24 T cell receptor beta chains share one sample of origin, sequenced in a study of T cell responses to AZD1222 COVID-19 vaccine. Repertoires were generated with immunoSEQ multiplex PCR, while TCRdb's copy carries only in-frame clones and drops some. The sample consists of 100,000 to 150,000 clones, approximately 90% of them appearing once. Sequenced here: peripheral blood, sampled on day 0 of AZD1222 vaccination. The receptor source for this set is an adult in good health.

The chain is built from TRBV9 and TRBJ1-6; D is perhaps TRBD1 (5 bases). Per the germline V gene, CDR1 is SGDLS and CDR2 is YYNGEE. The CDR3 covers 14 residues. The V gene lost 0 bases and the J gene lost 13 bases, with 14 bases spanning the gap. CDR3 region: CASSVGGGVEPLHF. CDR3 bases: TGTGCCAGCAGCGTAGGGGGGGGAGTTGAGCCCCTCCACTTT.

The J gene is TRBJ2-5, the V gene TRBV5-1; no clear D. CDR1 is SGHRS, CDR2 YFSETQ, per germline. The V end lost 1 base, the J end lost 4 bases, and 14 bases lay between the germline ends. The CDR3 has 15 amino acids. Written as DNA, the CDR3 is TGCGCCAGCAGCTTGCTTAGCACTTTTGGAGAGACCCAGTACTTC. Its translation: CASSLLSTFGETQYF.

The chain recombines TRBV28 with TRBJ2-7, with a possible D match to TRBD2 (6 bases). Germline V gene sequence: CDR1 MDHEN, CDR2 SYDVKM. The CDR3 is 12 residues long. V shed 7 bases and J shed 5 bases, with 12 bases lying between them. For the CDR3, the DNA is TGTGCCAGCACTCGTAGCGGCGACGAGCAGTACTTC. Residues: CASTRSGDEQYF.

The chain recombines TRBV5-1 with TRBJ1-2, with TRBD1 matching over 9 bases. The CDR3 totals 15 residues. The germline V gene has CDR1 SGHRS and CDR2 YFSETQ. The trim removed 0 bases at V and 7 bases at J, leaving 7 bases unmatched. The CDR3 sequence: CASSLEGTGQGGYTF. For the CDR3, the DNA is TGCGCCAGCAGCTTGGAAGGGACAGGGCAGGGTGGCTACACCTTC.

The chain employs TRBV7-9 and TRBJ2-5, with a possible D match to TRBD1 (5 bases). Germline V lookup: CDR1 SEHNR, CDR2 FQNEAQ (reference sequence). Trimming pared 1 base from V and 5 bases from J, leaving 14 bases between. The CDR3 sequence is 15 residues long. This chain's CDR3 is CASSLGIGVLETQYF. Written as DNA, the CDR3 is TGTGCCAGCAGCTTAGGTATAGGGGTTTTGGAGACCCAGTACTTC.

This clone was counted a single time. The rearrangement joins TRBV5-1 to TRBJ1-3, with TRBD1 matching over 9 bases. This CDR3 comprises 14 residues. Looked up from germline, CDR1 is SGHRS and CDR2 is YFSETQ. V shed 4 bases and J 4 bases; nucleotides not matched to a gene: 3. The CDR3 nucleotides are TGCGCCAGCAGCCGGGACAGGGCCGGAAACACCATATATTTT. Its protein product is CASSRDRAGNTIYF.

CDR3 protein: CASSVGTWGEKLFF. As DNA, the CDR3 is TGTGCCAGTAGTGTCGGGACTTGGGGGGAAAAACTGTTTTTT. This rearrangement joins TRBV19 to TRBJ1-4, with D maybe TRBD1 (5 bases). Trimming pared 5 bases from V and 8 bases from J, leaving 15 bases between. The CDR3 length is 14 residues. CDR1 is LNHDA and CDR2 is SQIVND in the germline V gene (reference sequence).

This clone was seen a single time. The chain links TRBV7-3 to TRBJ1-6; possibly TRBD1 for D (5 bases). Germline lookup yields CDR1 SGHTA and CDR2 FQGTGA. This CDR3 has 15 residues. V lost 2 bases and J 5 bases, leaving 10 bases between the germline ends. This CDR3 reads CASSLGPGNNSPLHF. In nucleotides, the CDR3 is TGTGCCAGCAGCTTAGGGCCAGGGAATAATTCACCCCTCCACTTT.

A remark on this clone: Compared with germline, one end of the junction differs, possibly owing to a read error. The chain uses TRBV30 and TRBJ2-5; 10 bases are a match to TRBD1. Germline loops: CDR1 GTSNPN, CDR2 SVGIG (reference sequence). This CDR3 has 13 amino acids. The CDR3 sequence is CAWDRQGAWVRDF. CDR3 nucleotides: TGTGCCTGGGACCGACAGGGGGCTTGGGTTAGGGACTTC.

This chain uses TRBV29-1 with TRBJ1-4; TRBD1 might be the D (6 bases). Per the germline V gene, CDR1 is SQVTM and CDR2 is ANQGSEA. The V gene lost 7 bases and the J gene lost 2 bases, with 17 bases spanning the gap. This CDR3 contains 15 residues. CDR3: CSAAPGGGTNEKLFF. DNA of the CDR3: TGCAGCGCCGCTCCGGGGGGCGGCACTAATGAAAAACTGTTTTTT. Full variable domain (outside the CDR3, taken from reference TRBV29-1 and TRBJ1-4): SAVISQKPSRDICQRGTSLTIQCQVDSQVTMMFWYRQQPGQSLTLIATANQGSEATYESGFVIDKFPISRPNLTFSTLTVSNMSPEDSSIYLCSAAPGGGTNEKLFFGSGTQLSVL.

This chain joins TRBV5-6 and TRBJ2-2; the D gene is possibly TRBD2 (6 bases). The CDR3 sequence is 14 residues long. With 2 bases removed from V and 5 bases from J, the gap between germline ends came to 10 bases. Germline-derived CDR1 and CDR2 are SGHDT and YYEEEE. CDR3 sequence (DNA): TGTGCCAGCAGCTTTGGGGGGTCAACCGGGGAGCTGTTTTTT. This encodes CASSFGGSTGELFF. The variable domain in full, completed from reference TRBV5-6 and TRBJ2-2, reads DAGVTQSPTHLIKTRGQQVTLRCSPKSGHDTVSWYQQALGQGPQFIFQYYEEEERQRGNFPDRFSGHQFPNYSSELNVNALLLGDSALYLCASSFGGSTGELFFGEGSRLTVL.

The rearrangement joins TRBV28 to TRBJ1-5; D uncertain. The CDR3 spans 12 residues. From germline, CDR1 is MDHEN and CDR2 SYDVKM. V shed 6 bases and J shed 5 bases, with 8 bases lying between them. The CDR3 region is CASRNIYQPQHF. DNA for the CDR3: TGTGCCAGCAGAAACATATATCAGCCCCAGCATTTT.

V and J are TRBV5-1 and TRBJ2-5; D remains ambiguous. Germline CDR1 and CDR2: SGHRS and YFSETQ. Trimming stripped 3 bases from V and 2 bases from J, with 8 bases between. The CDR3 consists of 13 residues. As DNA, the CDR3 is TGCGCCAGCAGCTCCGACGGACAAGAGACCCAGTACTTC. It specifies CASSSDGQETQYF. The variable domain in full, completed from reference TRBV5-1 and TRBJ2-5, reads KAGVTQTPRYLIKTRGQQVTLSCSPISGHRSVSWYQQTPGQGLQFLFEYFSETQRNKGNFPGRFSGRQFSNSRSEMNVSTLELGDSALYLCASSSDGQETQYFGPGTRLLVL.

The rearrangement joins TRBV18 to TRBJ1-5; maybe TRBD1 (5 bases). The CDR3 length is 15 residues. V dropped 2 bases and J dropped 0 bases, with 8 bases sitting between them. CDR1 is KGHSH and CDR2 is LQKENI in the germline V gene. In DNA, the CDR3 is TGTGCCAGCTCACCATCAGGGTATAGCAATCAGCCCCAGCATTTT. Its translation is CASSPSGYSNQPQHF. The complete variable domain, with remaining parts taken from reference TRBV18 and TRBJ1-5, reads NAGVMQNPRHLVRRRGQEARLRCSPMKGHSHVYWYRQLPEEGLKFMVYLQKENIIDESGMPKERFSAEFPKEGPSILRIQQVVRGDSAAYFCASSPSGYSNQPQHFGDGTRLSIL.

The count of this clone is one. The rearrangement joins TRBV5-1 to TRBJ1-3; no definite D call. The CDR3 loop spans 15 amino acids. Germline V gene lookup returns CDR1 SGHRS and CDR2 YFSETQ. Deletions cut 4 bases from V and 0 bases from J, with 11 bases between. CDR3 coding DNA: TGCGCCAGCAGCCGCGACGGGAGCTCTGGAAACACCATATATTTT. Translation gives CASSRDGSSGNTIYF.

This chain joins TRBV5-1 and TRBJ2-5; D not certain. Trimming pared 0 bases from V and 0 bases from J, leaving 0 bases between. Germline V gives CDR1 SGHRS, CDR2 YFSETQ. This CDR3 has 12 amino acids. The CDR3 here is CASSLDQETQYF. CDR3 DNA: TGCGCCAGCAGCTTGGACCAAGAGACCCAGTACTTC.

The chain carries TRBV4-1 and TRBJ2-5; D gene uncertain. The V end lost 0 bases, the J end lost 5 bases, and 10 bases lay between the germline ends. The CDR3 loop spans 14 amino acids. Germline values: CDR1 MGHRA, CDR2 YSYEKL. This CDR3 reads CASSQEAVGETQYF. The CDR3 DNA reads TGCGCCAGCAGCCAAGAAGCCGTAGGGGAGACCCAGTACTTC.

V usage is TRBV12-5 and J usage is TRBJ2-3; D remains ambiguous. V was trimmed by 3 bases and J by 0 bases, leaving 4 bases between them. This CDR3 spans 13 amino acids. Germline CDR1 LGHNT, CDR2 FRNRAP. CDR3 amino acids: CASGFTSTDTQYF. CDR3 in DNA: TGTGCTAGTGGTTTCACTAGCACAGATACGCAGTATTTT. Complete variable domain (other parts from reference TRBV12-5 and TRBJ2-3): DARVTQTPRHKVTEMGQEVTMRCQPILGHNTVFWYRQTMMQGLELLAYFRNRAPLDDSGMPKDRFSAEMPDATLATLKIQPSEPRDSAVYFCASGFTSTDTQYFGPGTRLTVL.

CDR3 amino acids: CASTPGQGAFLYGYTF. The CDR3 DNA follows: TGTGCCAGCACTCCGGGACAGGGGGCTTTCCTCTATGGCTACACCTTC. J is TRBJ1-2 and V is TRBV28, with 12 bases that match TRBD1. This CDR3 is 16 amino acids long. Trimming took 7 bases from V and 4 from J; bases not matched to a gene: 10. CDR1 is MDHEN and CDR2 is SYDVKM in the germline V gene.

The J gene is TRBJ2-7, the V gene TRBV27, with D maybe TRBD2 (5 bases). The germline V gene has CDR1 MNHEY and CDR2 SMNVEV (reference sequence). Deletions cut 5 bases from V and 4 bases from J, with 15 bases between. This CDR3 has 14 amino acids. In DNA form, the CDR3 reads TGTGCCAGCAGTGCCCGGGATCGCACTTACGAGCAGTACTTC. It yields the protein CASSARDRTYEQYF.

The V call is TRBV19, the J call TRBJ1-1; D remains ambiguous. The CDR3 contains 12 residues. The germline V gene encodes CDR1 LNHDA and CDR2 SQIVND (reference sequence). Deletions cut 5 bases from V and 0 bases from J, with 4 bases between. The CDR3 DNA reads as TGTGCCAGTAGTTGGATGAACACTGAAGCTTTCTTT. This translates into CASSWMNTEAFF.

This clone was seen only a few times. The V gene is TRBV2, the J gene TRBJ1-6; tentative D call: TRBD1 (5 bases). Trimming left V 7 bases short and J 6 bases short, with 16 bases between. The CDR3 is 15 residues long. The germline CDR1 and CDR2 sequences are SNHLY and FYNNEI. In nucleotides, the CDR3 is TGTGCCAGCACCCGTTGGGGTGGGGGTAATTCACCCCTCCACTTT. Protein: CASTRWGGGNSPLHF. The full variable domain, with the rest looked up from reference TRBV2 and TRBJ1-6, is EPEVTQTPSHQVTQMGQEVILRCVPISNHLYFYWYRQILGQKVEFLVSFYNNEISEKSEIFDDQFSVERPDGSNFTLKIRSTKLEDSAMYFCASTRWGGGNSPLHFGNGTRLTVT.

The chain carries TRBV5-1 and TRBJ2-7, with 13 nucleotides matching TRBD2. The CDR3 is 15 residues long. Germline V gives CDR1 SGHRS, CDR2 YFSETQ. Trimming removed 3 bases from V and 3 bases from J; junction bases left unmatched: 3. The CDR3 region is CASSWGTSGDYEQYF. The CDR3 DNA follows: TGCGCCAGCAGCTGGGGGACTAGCGGGGACTACGAGCAGTACTTC.

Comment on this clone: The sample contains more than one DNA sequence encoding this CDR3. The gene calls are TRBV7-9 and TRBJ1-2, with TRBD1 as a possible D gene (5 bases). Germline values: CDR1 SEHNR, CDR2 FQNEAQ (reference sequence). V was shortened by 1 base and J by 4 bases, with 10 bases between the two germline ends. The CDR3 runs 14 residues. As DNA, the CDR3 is TGTGCCAGCAGCTTAGGTGGGGGTGGCTATGGCTACACCTTC. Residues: CASSLGGGGYGYTF.